Below, 6 T cell receptor beta chains from the same sample are listed, as sequenced in a study of T-cell reconstitution after alpha-beta-depleted transplantation in children. The library targeted TCRbeta and was prepared with unique molecular identifiers. TCRdb fed the PCR reads into MiXCR, producing one record per CDR3 protein. The sample has 45,000 to 55,000 distinct CDR3 sequences, roughly 8.7% seen once. Sequenced material: PBMCs, mostly from graft donor cells, taken 60 days after TCRalphabeta/CD19-depleted stem cell transplant. The receptors shown here come from a male patient aged 2-9 years who had a stem cell transplant for chronic granulomatous disease, so the T cells may come from the graft donor.

This clonotype was seen many times. The chain uses TRBV5-5 and TRBJ2-1; tentative D call: TRBD2 (6 bases). The CDR3 spans 16 residues. CDR1 and CDR2 from the germline V gene are SGHKS and YYEKEE (reference sequence). The ends were cut back, 0 bases at V and 0 bases at J, with 10 bases in the middle. The CDR3 here is CASSLVRGSSYNEQFF. CDR3 nucleotide sequence: TGTGCCAGCAGCTTGGTACGGGGGAGCTCCTACAATGAGCAGTTCTTC.

This clonotype was seen ten or more times. V is TRBV25-1 and J is TRBJ2-3; perhaps TRBD2 as D (5 bases). Germline V CDR1 and CDR2: MGHDK, SYGVNS. Between the trimmed V and J ends, which lost 5 bases and 5 bases, there was a span of 11 bases. This CDR3 spans 13 amino acids. CDR3 sequence (DNA): TGTGCCAGCAGTAGCGGTTTACTAGATACGCAGTATTTT. It yields the protein CASSSGLLDTQYF. Looking up the rest from reference TRBV25-1 and TRBJ2-3 gives the full variable domain: EADIYQTPRYLVIGTGKKITLECSQTMGHDKMYWYQQDPGMELHLIHYSYGVNSTEKGDLSSESTVSRIRTEHFPLTLESARPSHTSQYLCASSSGLLDTQYFGPGTRLTVL.

This clonotype occurred many times. The genes are TRBV20-1 and TRBJ2-3, with 7 bases that match TRBD2. The CDR3 spans 16 residues. CDR1 is DFQATT, CDR2 SNEGSKA, per germline (reference sequence). Unmatched junction bases numbered 7, after V lost 0 bases and J lost 1 base. CDR3 sequence reads: CSARDRASGRTDTQYF. In DNA, the CDR3 is TGCAGTGCTAGAGATCGGGCTAGCGGCCGCACAGATACGCAGTATTTT.

There are many counts of this clonotype. The chain uses TRBV30 and TRBJ2-7, with TRBD2 matching over 8 bases. The length of the CDR3 is 14 residues. Germline V gene data show CDR1 as GTSNPN and CDR2 as SVGIG (reference sequence). With 6 bases clipped from V and 0 bases from J, the junction kept 7 bases outside the gene matches. In nucleotides, the CDR3 is TGTGCCTGCGTACGGGAGGGCCTCTCCTACGAGCAGTACTTC. It translates to CACVREGLSYEQYF. The full variable domain, with the rest looked up from reference TRBV30 and TRBJ2-7, is SQTIHQWPATLVQPVGSPLSLECTVEGTSNPNLYWYRQAAGRGLQLLFYSVGIGQISSEVPQNLSASRPQDRQFILSSKKLLLSDSGFYLCACVREGLSYEQYFGPGTRLTVT.

At least ten counts were recorded for this clonotype. The chain is built from TRBV7-8 and TRBJ2-7; D remains ambiguous. The germline CDR1 and CDR2 sequences are SGHVS and FQNEAQ. This CDR3 has 16 amino acids. Trimming took 0 bases from V and 0 from J, leaving 12 bases between them. Written as DNA, the CDR3 is TGTGCCAGCAGCTTAGCGCCGGGTAGAAGCTCCTACGAGCAGTACTTC. Its translation is CASSLAPGRSSYEQYF. The full variable domain, completed using reference TRBV7-8 and TRBJ2-7, is GAGVSQSPRYKVAKRGQDVALRCDPISGHVSLFWYQQALGQGPEFLTYFQNEAQLDKSGLPSDRFFAERPEGSVSTLKIQRTQQEDSAVYLCASSLAPGRSSYEQYFGPGTRLTVT.

The sample holds many counts of this clonotype. This chain uses TRBV6-2 or TRBV6-3 with TRBJ2-1; 11 nucleotides match TRBD2. The CDR3 is 16 amino acids. Germline V lookup: CDR1 MNHEY, CDR2 SVGEGT. J lost 7 bases, V lost 2 bases, and 7 bases had no gene match. The CDR3 region has the DNA TGTGCCAGCAGTTACCCGGGACTAGCGGACGTGAATGAGCAGTTCTTC. Translating it yields CASSYPGLADVNEQFF.